This TCR beta chain was documented in a study of blood T cells in healthy people across ages. Points from the study as a whole: Expanded clonotype shifts may have been confounded, as the donors had an unknown CMV status. In long-lived donors, naive CD4+ cell counts and diversity exceeded those of aged donors. TCR beta diversity per million T cells fell roughly linearly with age. PBMC samples, being unsorted, prevented any conclusive comparison of naive and antigen-experienced cells.

A second PCR, run for 7 to 11 cycles, used a sample-barcoded 5' primer plus a J-beta primer mix. TCRdb reprocessed the 5' RACE reads via MiXCR and lists one record per CDR3 protein. This sample has about 600,000 distinct CDR3 sequences, with 40% to 55% found just once. This clonotype has just one count. Its cognate antigen is unknown. Trimming pared 6 bases from V and 5 bases from J, leaving 10 bases between. This CDR3 region has 12 residues. The receptor was derived from a man at least 80 years old in good health. Material for sequencing was blood. This chain connects TRBV12-3 or TRBV12-4 to TRBJ2-5; D call uncertain. The CDR3 nucleotides are TGTGCCAGCAGGTCGTACGGGGAGACCCAGTACTTC. Translated: CASRSYGETQYF.